This T cell receptor beta chain appears in the sequencing data of a study of T cell therapy after organ transplantation (dated by TCRdb to the late 2010s). Concerning the study at large: Autologous CMV-specific T cells, expanded in vitro for roughly 13 days with a peptide pool of 30 HLA class I and II CMV epitopes, were used as therapy products. Patients were given up to 6 doses of T cells at 2-week intervals and were followed for 29 weeks after finishing therapy. Across 2 to 6 intravenous infusions, patients got a median of 1.92 x 10^8 CMV-specific T cells. Long-term post-therapy blood samples were collected 20 to 29 weeks after completion of therapy. Of the roughly ten patients, only 7 or 8 had long-term post-therapy samples available. A follow-up TRBV repertoire analysis was performed on an open-label phase I trial of autologous CMV-specific adoptive T cell therapy in solid-organ transplant recipients. Among the approximately 10 patients, eight were classed as clinical responders, while two were classed as nonresponders. The investigation overall reported the following: The small number of expansions detected in nonresponders may reflect reduced sample coverage resulting from poor CD8+ T cell yield. The fold change in CD8 clonality after therapy was inversely correlated with pretherapy clonality, which suggests that less biased repertoires were more open to remodeling. Post-therapy reconstitution appeared to include both transferred clonotypes and endogenous clonotypes not detected in the therapy products. Nonresponders showed marked pretherapy clonal expansions with minimal repertoire change after therapy. The small cohort prevented assessing confounders such as concurrent antirejection and antiviral medications.

In the paper's terms, the time point label means: 20-29 weeks after completion of therapy. Patients were solid-organ transplant recipients with drug-resistant/recurrent cytomegalovirus. Some eleven trial participants were selected for repertoire analysis based on availability of post-therapy peripheral blood mononuclear cells. Viable CD3+CD8+CD4- lymphocytes were isolated from PBMCs by sorting on a BD FACSAria III. Genomic DNA was extracted from sorted cells with the Qiagen DNeasy Kit. The CDR3 goes from the cysteine to the phenylalanine over 14 residues. Just CDR3 DNA is preserved here, 42 bases in frame from base 1. CDR1 and CDR2 are drawn from the germline V gene: SGHRS, YFSETQ. Trimming leaves V shorter by 1 base and J shorter by 4 bases, with the junction holding 2 bases beyond the gene matches. Using the immunoSEQ two-step, bias-controlled multiplex PCR assay, TRB CDR3 regions were amplified from genomic DNA. An Illumina NextSeq 500 was used to sequence the CDR3 libraries. The paper's processing steps were these. The immunoSEQ Analyzer platform was used for the initial alignment and bioinformatics, which included bias normalization against synthetic CDR3 analogs. V, D and J genes were annotated according to IMGT database definitions. VDJtools version 1.1.10 and the R package tcR version 2.2.1.11 were used with default settings for further TRBV analyses. GLIPH analysis was performed with version 1.0 using default settings. To test for significant clonotype frequency changes in CDR3 sequences with at least 5 reads, a 2-sided binomial test with Benjamini-Hochberg correction (alpha = 0.01) was used. As stored in TCRdb, this immuneACCESS dataset retains in-frame rearrangements with V and J assigned. A fraction of the clones does not appear; measured against another copy, unresolved V genes explain less than half of the discrepancy, and the remainder lacks a known reason. Clonal size and the V and J genes are those of that table, whereas D and trimming came from the DNA. The sample table contains a few thousand clones; only one count was recorded for under 75% of them. The ten largest clonotypes hold just under 40% of the sample.

In the case of this clone: The antigen this receptor binds is unknown. No quality values exist for individual bases; no much larger clone is one base distant.

Recombination connected TRBV5-1 to TRBJ2-3; 8 of the junction bases match TRBD1. The source was CD8+ T cells from blood, collected after autologous CMV-specific T cell therapy. The receptor's source is a human patient who had received a solid organ transplant and had CMV disease. After transplantation, some T cells may belong to the graft donor instead of the recipient. CDR3 region: CASSLLTGADTQYF. The DNA sequence is as follows: TGCGCCAGCAGCTTGTTGACAGGGGCAGATACGCAGTATTTT.